Listed below are T cell receptor beta chains from one sample, sequenced in a study of T cell changes during pregnancy in multiple sclerosis. Sequencing was performed with immunoSEQ multiplex PCR; in TCRdb, only in-frame clones are kept and a portion is missing. The data contain more than 80,000 clones, 85% to 95% of them seen just once; the ten biggest clones take up 1.5% to 2%. Here the sequenced sample was peripheral blood, taken after pregnancy. The receptor set was obtained from a female donor with multiple sclerosis, enrolled in a pregnancy study. Both conserved end residues are part of each CDR3. The D gene is left open where the match is weak. Part of the rows lack a size; the others show once, few, many or a class for expanded clones.

clone size	V gene	D gene	J gene	CDR3 protein	CDR3 DNA
NA	TRBV15	NA	TRBJ1-2	CATSRDRGEGGGNYGYTF	TGTGCCACCAGCAGAGACCGGGGGGAGGGGGGCGGTAACTATGGCTACACCTTC
NA	TRBV7-3	NA	TRBJ2-7	CASSRGAEYEQYF	TGTGCCAGCAGCCGCGGGGCAGAATACGAGCAGTACTTC
few	TRBV2	NA	TRBJ1-2	CASSEVRGKGYTF	TGTGCCAGCAGTGAGGTGCGAGGCAAGGGCTACACCTTC
NA	TRBV6-1	TRBD1	TRBJ2-1	CASSGGFGDSEQFF	TGTGCCAGCAGTGGGGGCTTCGGGGACAGTGAGCAGTTCTTC
NA	TRBV9	NA	TRBJ2-1	CASSVMVQRAEQFF	TGTGCCAGCAGCGTAATGGTCCAGAGGGCTGAGCAGTTCTTC
NA	TRBV7-9	NA	TRBJ1-2	CASSLGLGQPNYGYTF	TGTGCCAGCAGCTTAGGTTTAGGACAACCTAACTATGGCTACACCTTC
NA	TRBV6-1	TRBD2	TRBJ2-3	CASSEFLAGGRTDTQYF	TGTGCCAGCAGTGAATTCCTAGCGGGGGGCCGCACAGATACGCAGTATTTT
NA	TRBV30	NA	TRBJ1-1	CAWTSETDTEAFF	TGTGCCTGGACAAGCGAAACTGACACTGAAGCTTTCTTT
NA	TRBV7-9	TRBD2	TRBJ2-2	CASSRGLATAGELFF	TGTGCCAGCAGCCGGGGACTAGCGACGGCCGGGGAGCTGTTTTTT
once	TRBV6-6	NA	TRBJ2-7	CASSYKAGREQYF	TGTGCCAGCAGTTACAAGGCAGGGCGAGAGCAGTACTTC
NA	TRBV28	NA	TRBJ1-5	CASSPLLGGEKPQHF	TGTGCCAGCAGCCCCCTCCTCGGAGGGGAAAAGCCCCAGCATTTT
NA	TRBV6-5	TRBD1	TRBJ1-2	CASRATGAYGYTF	TGTGCCAGCAGGGCGACAGGGGCCTATGGCTACACCTTC
once	TRBV10-1	TRBD2	TRBJ2-7	CASSESLAGSYEQYF	TGCGCCAGCAGTGAGTCTTTAGCGGGATCCTACGAGCAGTACTTC
NA	TRBV15	TRBD1	TRBJ1-2	CATSRPQGARGYTF	TGTGCCACCAGCAGGCCACAGGGGGCGAGAGGCTACACCTTC
NA	TRBV5-1	NA	TRBJ2-5	CASKETQETQYF	TGCGCCAGCAAAGAGACTCAAGAGACCCAGTACTTC
NA	TRBV30	NA	TRBJ2-1	CASSGGHYNEQFF	TGTGCCTCATCCGGTGGGCACTACAATGAGCAGTTCTTC
NA	TRBV6-1	TRBD1	TRBJ2-2	CASSGRTGVVGELFF	TGTGCCAGCAGTGGTCGGACAGGCGTAGTCGGGGAGCTGTTTTTT
NA	TRBV7-9	NA	TRBJ1-2	CASSPEWNLYGYTF	TGTGCCAGCAGCCCGGAGTGGAACCTCTATGGCTACACCTTC
NA	TRBV27	NA	TRBJ2-7	CASSLYISYEQYF	TGTGCCAGCAGTTTATACATCTCCTACGAGCAGTACTTC
NA	TRBV6-6	NA	TRBJ2-7	CASSYEGYYEQYF	TGTGCCAGCAGCTACGAGGGTTACTACGAGCAGTACTTC
few	TRBV6-5	NA	TRBJ1-6	CASSRDIASSPLHF	TGTGCCAGCAGTAGGGACATAGCTAGTTCACCCCTCCACTTT
NA	TRBV29-1	NA	TRBJ2-7	CSTTDSSHPYEQYF	TGCAGCACAACGGACAGCTCCCATCCTTACGAGCAGTACTTC
NA	TRBV9	NA	TRBJ2-5	CASSVEPGQETQYF	TGTGCCAGCAGCGTAGAGCCAGGCCAAGAGACCCAGTACTTC
once	TRBV5-8	NA	TRBJ1-3	CAPGTGDSGNTIYF	TGTGCTCCCGGAACAGGAGACTCTGGAAACACCATATATTTT
few	TRBV19	TRBD1	TRBJ1-1	CASRPTGERTEAFF	TGTGCCAGTAGGCCGACAGGGGAACGGACTGAAGCTTTCTTT
NA	TRBV2	TRBD2	TRBJ2-1	CASSDLRGGYEQFF	TGTGCCAGCAGTGATTTGCGGGGGGGCTATGAGCAGTTCTTC